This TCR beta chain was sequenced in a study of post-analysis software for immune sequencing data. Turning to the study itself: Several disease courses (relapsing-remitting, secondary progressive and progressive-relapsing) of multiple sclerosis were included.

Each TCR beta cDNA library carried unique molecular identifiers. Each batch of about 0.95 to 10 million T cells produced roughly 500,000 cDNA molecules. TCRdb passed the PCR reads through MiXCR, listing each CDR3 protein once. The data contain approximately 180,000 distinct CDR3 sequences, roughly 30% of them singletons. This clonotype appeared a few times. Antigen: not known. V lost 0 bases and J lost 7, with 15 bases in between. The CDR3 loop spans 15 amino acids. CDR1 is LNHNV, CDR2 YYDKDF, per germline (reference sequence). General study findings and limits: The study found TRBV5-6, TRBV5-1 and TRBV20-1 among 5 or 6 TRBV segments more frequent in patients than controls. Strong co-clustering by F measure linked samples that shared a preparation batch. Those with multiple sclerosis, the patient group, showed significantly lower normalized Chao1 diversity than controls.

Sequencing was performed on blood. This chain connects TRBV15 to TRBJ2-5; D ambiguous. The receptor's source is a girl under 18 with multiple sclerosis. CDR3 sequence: CATSRDLEDYRTQYF. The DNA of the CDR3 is TGTGCCACCAGCAGAGATCTTGAGGATTATCGGACCCAGTACTTC. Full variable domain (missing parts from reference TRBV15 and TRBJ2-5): DAMVIQNPRYQVTQFGKPVTLSCSQTLNHNVMYWYQQKSSQAPKLLFHYYDKDFNNEADTPDNFQSRRPNTSFCFLDIRSPGLGDTAMYLCATSRDLEDYRTQYFGPGTRLLVL.